One and the same sample provided the 15 T cell receptor beta chains below, sequenced in a study of T cell responses to AZD1222 COVID-19 vaccine (dated by TCRdb to the early 2020s). The intended sense of this specimen's time point label: baseline before first vaccination. To prepare the library, the immunoSEQ multiplex PCR assay was applied. TCRdb took over this immuneACCESS table, retaining in-frame rearrangements with V and J assigned. Such tables are incomplete; in checked studies, under half of the missing clones stem from an unresolved V gene, and the remainder is unexplained. The sample has more than 85,000 clones on record, roughly 85% of them singletons. Around 3% of the sample is held by the ten biggest clonotypes. This specimen consisted of peripheral blood, obtained on day 0 of AZD1222 vaccination. These receptors were obtained from an adult in good health.

The V call is TRBV7-2, the J call TRBJ2-3; D may be TRBD1 (6 bases). Between the trimmed V and J ends, which lost 5 bases and 5 bases, there was a span of 17 bases. Germline CDR1 and CDR2: SGHTA and FQGNSA. The CDR3 extends over 15 amino acids. The CDR3 loop reads CASSQMGRGGDTQYF. In DNA, the CDR3 is TGTGCCAGCAGCCAAATGGGCAGGGGTGGAGATACGCAGTATTTT. The variable domain in full, completed from reference TRBV7-2 and TRBJ2-3, reads GAGVSQSPSNKVTEKGKDVELRCDPISGHTALYWYRQSLGQGLEFLIYFQGNSAPDKSGLPSDRFSAERTGGSVSTLTIQRTQQEDSAVYLCASSQMGRGGDTQYFGPGTRLTVL.

The gene calls are TRBV29-1 and TRBJ2-1, with D perhaps TRBD1 (6 bases). The germline gives CDR1 SQVTM, CDR2 ANQGSEA. V was shortened by 7 bases and J by 7 bases, with 20 bases between the two germline ends. The CDR3 covers 14 residues. The CDR3 sequence: CSADPQGSPNEQFF. In DNA form, the CDR3 reads TGCAGCGCCGACCCACAGGGTTCCCCGAATGAGCAGTTCTTC.

The chain is built from TRBV5-6 and TRBJ2-1; TRBD2 aligns across 7 bases. The CDR3 loop spans 14 amino acids. CDR1 and CDR2 from the germline V gene are SGHDT and YYEEEE. V was pared by 3 bases and J by 8 bases, with 8 bases of the junction left unmatched. The CDR3 here is CASSSPGGNHEQFF. CDR3 sequence (DNA): TGTGCCAGCAGCTCGCCCGGGGGGAACCATGAGCAGTTCTTC.

This sequence joins TRBV28 and TRBJ2-2; TRBD1 is a possible D gene (6 bases). Trimming cost V 6 bases and J 4 bases, with 15 bases left between them. CDR1 and CDR2 from the germline V gene are MDHEN and SYDVKM. The CDR3 is made up of 15 amino acids. The DNA of the CDR3 is TGTGCCAGCAGACACTACAGGGTTCTCACCGGGGAGCTGTTTTTT. Amino acids: CASRHYRVLTGELFF. Full variable domain (missing parts from reference TRBV28 and TRBJ2-2): DVKVTQSSRYLVKRTGEKVFLECVQDMDHENMFWYRQDPGLGLRLIYFSYDVKMKEKGDIPEGYSVSREKKERFSLILESASTNQTSMYLCASRHYRVLTGELFFGEGSRLTVL.

The chain joins TRBV7-9 to TRBJ1-4, with unresolved D. The CDR3 has 16 amino acids. The V end was cut by 7 bases, the J end by 3 bases, with 18 bases between. Germline V gene sequence: CDR1 SEHNR, CDR2 FQNEAQ (reference sequence). The CDR3 protein is CASTKPPGSANEKLFF. CDR3 bases: TGTGCCAGCACCAAACCCCCAGGTTCGGCTAATGAAAAACTGTTTTTT. Filled out from reference TRBV7-9 and TRBJ1-4, the complete variable domain reads DTGVSQNPRHKITKRGQNVTFRCDPISEHNRLYWYRQTLGQGPEFLTYFQNEAQLEKSRLLSDRFSAERPKGSFSTLEIQRTEQGDSAMYLCASTKPPGSANEKLFFGSGTQLSVL.

This rearrangement joins TRBV19 to TRBJ1-2; no definite D call. Between the trimmed V and J ends, which lost 1 base and 8 bases, there was a span of 11 bases. The CDR3 has 13 amino acids. Germline CDR1 is LNHDA and CDR2 is SQIVND (reference sequence). The chain's CDR3 is CASSIGRDRGYTF. CDR3 nucleotides: TGTGCCAGTAGTATAGGACGGGATAGAGGCTACACCTTC.

V is TRBV7-3 and J is TRBJ2-1; TRBD1 might be the D (6 bases). V was pared by 2 bases and J by 2 bases, with 16 bases between. Germline CDR1 and CDR2: SGHTA and FQGTGA. The CDR3 covers 17 residues. The CDR3 sequence is CASSLWVSQGTYNEQFF. The CDR3 nucleotides are TGTGCCAGCAGCTTATGGGTATCACAGGGAACCTACAATGAGCAGTTCTTC.

Here the CDR3 DNA reads TGTGCCAGCACGGGGGACAGCCCCTACGAGCAGTACTTC. This gives the protein CASTGDSPYEQYF. The chain combines TRBV28 with TRBJ2-7, with D tentatively TRBD1 (7 bases). V was pared by 7 bases and J by 2 bases, with 12 bases between. This CDR3 is built from 13 residues. CDR1 MDHEN and CDR2 SYDVKM come from the germline V gene.

This chain joins TRBV19 and TRBJ1-5; D not certain. Germline CDR1 LNHDA, CDR2 SQIVND (reference sequence). This CDR3 comprises 15 residues. The V gene lost 3 bases and the J gene lost 5 bases, with 14 bases spanning the gap. Here the CDR3 reads CASSIQTSGDQPQHF. CDR3 nucleotides: TGTGCCAGTAGTATCCAGACCAGCGGAGATCAGCCCCAGCATTTT.

J is TRBJ1-5 and V is TRBV19; TRBD1 is a possible D gene (5 bases). Germline CDR1 is LNHDA and CDR2 is SQIVND (reference sequence). The CDR3 contains 14 residues. V lost 5 bases to trimming and J lost 3 bases, with 11 bases between them. The CDR3 sequence is CASSVDRSNQPQHF. CDR3 nucleotides: TGTGCCAGTAGTGTCGACAGATCCAATCAGCCCCAGCATTTT. Filled out from reference TRBV19 and TRBJ1-5, the complete variable domain reads DGGITQSPKYLFRKEGQNVTLSCEQNLNHDAMYWYRQDPGQGLRLIYYSQIVNDFQKGDIAEGYSVSREKKESFPLTVTSAQKNPTAFYLCASSVDRSNQPQHFGDGTRLSIL.

The chain employs TRBV14 and TRBJ2-2; D gene ambiguous. This CDR3 contains 12 residues. From germline, CDR1 is SGHDN and CDR2 FVKESK. The V end was cut by 8 bases, the J end by 5 bases, with 9 bases between. The CDR3 region is CASGRSTGELFF. Written as DNA, the CDR3 is TGTGCCAGCGGGCGATCGACCGGGGAGCTGTTTTTT.

V is TRBV5-1 and J is TRBJ2-7; unclear D gene. The V end was cut by 0 bases, the J end by 0 bases, with 16 bases between. Germline CDR1 reads SGHRS; CDR2 reads YFSETQ. CDR3 size: 17 residues. The DNA of the CDR3 is TGCGCCAGCAGCTTGGGGGATAGGGCCCCTGGCTCCTACGAGCAGTACTTC. Amino acid sequence: CASSLGDRAPGSYEQYF.

The chain employs TRBV28 and TRBJ1-2; no reliable D call. Between the trimmed V and J ends, which lost 2 bases and 2 bases, there was a span of 3 bases. Germline CDR1 and CDR2: MDHEN and SYDVKM. The CDR3 consists of 12 residues. CDR3 nucleotides: TGTGCCAGCAGTTTAGCGAACTATGGCTACACCTTC. Translating it yields CASSLANYGYTF.

This clone was picked up a small number of times. V and J are TRBV4-1 and TRBJ1-5, with 8 bases lining up with TRBD1. Germline loops: CDR1 MGHRA, CDR2 YSYEKL. Unmatched junction bases numbered 2, after V lost 0 bases and J lost 4 bases. The CDR3 has 15 residues. CDR3 coding DNA: TGCGCCAGCAGCCAAGATACAGGGGGGAATCAGCCCCAGCATTTT. Amino acids: CASSQDTGGNQPQHF.

The J gene is TRBJ1-6, the V gene TRBV7-2, with D perhaps matching TRBD1 (6 bases). The V end lost 5 bases, the J end lost 5 bases, and 16 bases lay between the germline ends. CDR1 and CDR2 (germline): SGHTA, FQGNSA. There are 16 residues in the CDR3. The CDR3 here is CASSPRTVQNNSPLHF. The CDR3 DNA reads as TGTGCCAGCAGCCCGCGGACAGTGCAAAATAATTCACCCCTCCACTTT.